This entry describes one T cell receptor (beta chain). What it binds is unknown. The CDR3 length is 15 residues. The V end lost 4 bases, the J end lost 6 bases, and 17 bases lay between the germline ends. In germline, CDR1 is SGHDT, CDR2 YYEEEE. PBMCs numbering at least 6.5 million were isolated per sample. The total RNA that was extracted per sample amounted to at least 5 micrograms. It was with a sample-barcoded 5' primer and a J-beta primer mix that a second PCR of roughly 6 to 11 cycles was run. CDR3-containing paired-end reads numbered at least 2.5 million in each sample. TCRdb reprocessed the 5' RACE reads with MiXCR, giving one entry per CDR3 protein. The data contain some 1 million distinct CDR3 sequences, 35% to 55% of them seen just once; the ten biggest clones take up about 19%. The sample belongs to a study of blood T cells in healthy people across ages. Study results and limitations: Per-million-T-cell TCR beta diversity fell roughly linearly with age.

The genes are TRBV5-6 and TRBJ2-1; either TRBD1 or TRBD2 may fit D (5 bases each). The clonotype originates from a woman in her sixties or seventies in good health. The sequencing input was blood. The CDR3: CASSRAALRGNEQFF. CDR3 nucleotides: TGTGCCAGCAGCAGAGCGGCCCTAAGGGGCAATGAGCAGTTCTTC. The variable domain in full, completed from reference TRBV5-6 and TRBJ2-1, reads DAGVTQSPTHLIKTRGQQVTLRCSPKSGHDTVSWYQQALGQGPQFIFQYYEEEERQRGNFPDRFSGHQFPNYSSELNVNALLLGDSALYLCASSRAALRGNEQFFGPGTRLTVL.